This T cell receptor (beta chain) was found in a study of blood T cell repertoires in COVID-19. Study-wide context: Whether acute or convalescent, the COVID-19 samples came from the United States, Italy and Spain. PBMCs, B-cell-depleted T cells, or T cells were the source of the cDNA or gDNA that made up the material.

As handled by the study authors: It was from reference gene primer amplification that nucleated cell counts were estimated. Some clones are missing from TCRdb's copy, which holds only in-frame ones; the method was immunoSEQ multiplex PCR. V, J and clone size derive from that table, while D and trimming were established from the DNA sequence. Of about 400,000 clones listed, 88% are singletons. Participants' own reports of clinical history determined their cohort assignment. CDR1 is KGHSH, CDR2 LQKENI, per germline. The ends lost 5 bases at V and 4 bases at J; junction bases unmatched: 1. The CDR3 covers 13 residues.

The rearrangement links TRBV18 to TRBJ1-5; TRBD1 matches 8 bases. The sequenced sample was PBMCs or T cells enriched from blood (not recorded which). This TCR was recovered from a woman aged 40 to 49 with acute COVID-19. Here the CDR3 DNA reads TGTGCCAGCTCAGGGACAGGAAATCAGCCCCAGCATTTT. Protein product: CASSGTGNQPQHF.